The present T cell receptor beta chain was sequenced within a study of blood T cell repertoires in COVID-19. Overall study: Spain, Italy and the United States supplied samples that represented acute and convalescent COVID-19. Sample material is recorded as cDNA or gDNA derived from T cells, B-cell-depleted T cells, or PBMCs.

Cohort placement rested on clinical history that participants reported themselves. Donors in Cohort 3 who had recovered were those with two negative PCRs, healthcare professional clearance, or resolution of their symptoms. TCRdb's copy holds only in-frame clones and misses some; the assay was immunoSEQ multiplex PCR. The sample carries roughly 170,000 clones, around 80% recorded once. J lost 8 bases, V lost 1 base, and 4 bases had no gene match. The CDR3 runs to 14 residues. The germline V gene encodes CDR1 SEHNR and CDR2 FQNEAQ (reference sequence). The V gene is TRBV7-9, the J gene TRBJ2-1; 8 bases line up with TRBD2. This receptor was identified in a woman aged 45-59 years who had recovered from COVID-19. Sequenced sample: PBMCs or T cells enriched from blood (not recorded which). The CDR3 DNA sequence: TGTGCCAGCAGCTTAGATGGGACTAGAGATGAGCAGTTCTTC. Its protein product is CASSLDGTRDEQFF. Full variable domain (remainder filled in from reference TRBV7-9 and TRBJ2-1): DTGVSQNPRHKITKRGQNVTFRCDPISEHNRLYWYRQTLGQGPEFLTYFQNEAQLEKSRLLSDRFSAERPKGSFSTLEIQRTEQGDSAMYLCASSLDGTRDEQFFGPGTRLTVL.